These 19 T cell receptor beta chains were sequenced from one sample in a study of blood T cell repertoires in COVID-19. Sequencing used immunoSEQ multiplex PCR; TCRdb keeps in-frame clones, though not all of them. The table records around 90,000 clones, about 82% of them present only once. The material sequenced was peripheral blood. The receptor source for this set is a woman aged 70-85 years with active or convalescent COVID-19.

The genes are TRBV18 and TRBJ1-1; tentatively, D is TRBD1 (5 bases). Germline V lookup: CDR1 KGHSH, CDR2 LQKENI. This CDR3 is 17 amino acids long. The V end was cut by 2 bases, the J end by 0 bases, with 16 bases between. CDR3 residues: CASSPLGGIEMNTEAFF. CDR3 DNA: TGTGCCAGCTCACCATTGGGGGGGATTGAGATGAACACTGAAGCTTTCTTT.

V gene TRBV7-2 combines with J gene TRBJ2-3; 9 nucleotides match TRBD2. The V gene end was trimmed by 4 bases and the J gene end by 2 bases; junction bases not matched to a gene: 4. From germline, CDR1 is SGHTA and CDR2 FQGNSA. The CDR3 is made up of 15 amino acids. This chain's CDR3 is CASSSRGGLTDTQYF. CDR3 in DNA: TGTGCCAGCAGCTCGCGGGGGGGCCTCACAGATACGCAGTATTTT.

V usage is TRBV18 and J usage is TRBJ2-1; 12 bases match TRBD2. The length of the CDR3 is 17 residues. Germline assignment: CDR1 KGHSH and CDR2 LQKENI. Trimming at V came to 0 bases and at J to 0 bases, leaving 0 bases not matched to a gene. The CDR3 coding sequence is TGTGCCAGCTCACCACCGGGACTAGCGGGCTCCTACAATGAGCAGTTCTTC. This sequence encodes CASSPPGLAGSYNEQFF. The whole variable domain, remainder taken from reference TRBV18 and TRBJ2-1, is NAGVMQNPRHLVRRRGQEARLRCSPMKGHSHVYWYRQLPEEGLKFMVYLQKENIIDESGMPKERFSAEFPKEGPSILRIQQVVRGDSAAYFCASSPPGLAGSYNEQFFGPGTRLTVL.

This chain links TRBV5-1 with TRBJ1-6; weak D call: TRBD1 (6 bases). CDR3 length: 16 residues. Germline assignment: CDR1 SGHRS and CDR2 YFSETQ. V lost 0 bases, J lost 7 bases, and 14 bases lay in between. This CDR3 reads CASSLDGQGKNSPLHF. For the CDR3, the DNA is TGCGCCAGCAGCTTGGATGGCCAGGGGAAGAATTCACCCCTCCACTTT. Full variable domain (outside the CDR3, taken from reference TRBV5-1 and TRBJ1-6): KAGVTQTPRYLIKTRGQQVTLSCSPISGHRSVSWYQQTPGQGLQFLFEYFSETQRNKGNFPGRFSGRQFSNSRSEMNVSTLELGDSALYLCASSLDGQGKNSPLHFGNGTRLTVT.

The chain is built from TRBV5-1 and TRBJ1-2, with D uncertain. CDR1 SGHRS and CDR2 YFSETQ come from the germline V gene. This CDR3 region has 15 residues. V lost 4 bases, J lost 4 bases, and 17 bases lay in between. CDR3 sequence reads: CASSRGDPAAYGYTF. The CDR3 DNA reads as TGCGCCAGCAGCCGCGGTGACCCAGCTGCCTATGGCTACACCTTC.

The CDR3 region is CASSNDRVYSNQPQHF. The CDR3 nucleotides read TGTGCCAGCAGCAATGACAGGGTCTATAGCAATCAGCCCCAGCATTTT. This rearrangement joins TRBV21-1 to TRBJ1-5; the tabulated D call, TRBD1, remains unverified against the DNA. TRBV21-1 constitutes a pseudogene. This CDR3 is built from 16 residues.

The chain links TRBV5-8 to TRBJ1-4, with 9 bases matching TRBD1. The CDR3 length is 16 residues. Trimming at V came to 6 bases and at J to 8 bases, leaving 14 bases not matched to a gene. The germline V gene encodes CDR1 SGHTS and CDR2 YDEGEE. The CDR3 loop is CASTPQGAVSAEKLFF. In nucleotides, the CDR3 is TGTGCCAGCACCCCACAGGGGGCAGTATCAGCGGAAAAACTGTTTTTT.

The rearrangement uses TRBV5-1 and TRBJ1-1, with D possibly matching TRBD1 (5 bases). The V gene's germline CDR1 is SGHRS and CDR2 YFSETQ. The CDR3 has 15 residues. Between the trimmed V and J ends, which lost 3 bases and 5 bases, there was a span of 17 bases. CDR3 DNA sequence: TGCGCCAGCAGCTCTGATCCTGGGGGGAGTACTGAAGCTTTCTTT. Translated, it gives CASSSDPGGSTEAFF.

This chain joins TRBV4-1 and TRBJ1-5, with unresolved D. V gave up 0 bases and J gave up 5 bases, with 20 bases separating them. Germline assignment: CDR1 MGHRA and CDR2 YSYEKL. The CDR3 is 18 residues long. The CDR3 loop is CASSQDDGIYSDYQPQHF. In DNA form, the CDR3 reads TGCGCCAGCAGCCAAGATGACGGGATTTATTCTGACTATCAGCCCCAGCATTTT.

The J gene is TRBJ1-4, the V gene TRBV5-1, with D possibly being TRBD1 (6 bases). Germline CDR1 is SGHRS and CDR2 is YFSETQ. This CDR3 has 16 residues. Trimming pared 0 bases from V and 0 bases from J, leaving 9 bases between. CDR3 region: CASSLARTATNEKLFF. As DNA, the CDR3 is TGCGCCAGCAGCTTGGCCCGGACAGCAACTAATGAAAAACTGTTTTTT.

The rearrangement links TRBV2 to TRBJ1-5; D remains ambiguous. The CDR3 totals 12 residues. Trimming pared 7 bases from V and 5 bases from J, leaving 9 bases between. CDR1 and CDR2 (germline): SNHLY, FYNNEI. CDR3: CASKGGDQPQHF. The CDR3 nucleotides read TGTGCCAGCAAAGGAGGAGATCAGCCCCAGCATTTT.

This clone was recorded only once. This rearrangement joins TRBV3-1 (or the pseudogene TRBV3-2) to TRBJ1-5, with 9 bases fitting TRBD1. This CDR3 is built from 15 residues. Trimming took 3 bases from V and 4 from J; bases not matched to a gene: 4. Germline-derived CDR1 and CDR2 are LGHDT and YNNKEL (reference sequence). This CDR3 reads CASSQSGTGNQPQHF. CDR3 DNA: TGTGCCAGCAGCCAGTCCGGGACAGGGAATCAGCCCCAGCATTTT.

The rearrangement links TRBV5-1 to TRBJ2-3; TRBD2 matches 7 bases. The CDR3 totals 14 residues. V lost 6 bases to trimming and J lost 0 bases; unmatched junction nucleotides: 4. Germline loops: CDR1 SGHRS, CDR2 YFSETQ. The DNA for the CDR3 is TGCGCCAGCACAACTAGCGTTAGCACAGATACGCAGTATTTT. The encoded protein is CASTTSVSTDTQYF.

This sequence joins TRBV11-2 and TRBJ2-5, with unresolved D. This CDR3 is built from 11 residues. Per the germline V gene, CDR1 is SGHAT and CDR2 is FQNNGV. The V gene lost 4 bases and the J gene lost 4 bases, with 4 bases spanning the gap. In nucleotides, the CDR3 is TGTGCCAGCAGCTCTCCAGAGACCCAGTACTTC. Its translation is CASSSPETQYF.

This clone has a single count. Other DNA sequences of this sample code for an identical CDR3. V usage is TRBV20-1 and J usage is TRBJ1-2; 9 bases line up with TRBD1. Germline V lookup: CDR1 DFQATT, CDR2 SNEGSKA (reference sequence). CDR3 size: 11 residues. V was clipped by 6 bases and J by 7 bases; unmatched bases: 3. The CDR3 coding sequence is TGCAGTGCGGGACAGGGAGTTGGCTACACCTTC. Residues: CSAGQGVGYTF.

This clone was seen at least ten times. The rearrangement links TRBV15 to TRBJ2-1; 8 bases are shared with TRBD2. CDR1 and CDR2 (germline): LNHNV, YYDKDF (reference sequence). J was trimmed by 14 bases and V by 3 bases; bases with no gene match: 15. The length of the CDR3 is 15 residues. The CDR3 region is CATSSESLIAGRKFF. The DNA for the CDR3 is TGTGCCACCAGCAGCGAGAGCTTAATAGCGGGGCGGAAGTTCTTC.

V usage is TRBV5-4 and J usage is TRBJ2-5; 8 bases agree with TRBD2. The J segment lost 2 bases and the V segment lost 2 bases, leaving 11 bases of the junction unmatched. CDR3 length equals 17 residues. Germline-derived CDR1 and CDR2 are SGHNT and YYREEE (reference sequence). The CDR3 here is CASSFSRGGGEQETQYF. In nucleotides, the CDR3 is TGTGCCAGCAGCTTTTCCCGGGGGGGCGGGGAGCAAGAGACCCAGTACTTC.

The genes are TRBV7-2 and TRBJ2-6, with D possibly TRBD2 on 7 matching bases. CDR1 and CDR2 (germline): SGHTA, FQGNSA. Trimming took off 4 bases at V and 10 bases at J, with 14 bases between the two ends. This CDR3 has 14 residues. For the CDR3, the DNA is TGTGCCAGCAGCTCCATAGGGGGGGTGAACGTCCTGACTTTC. It yields the protein CASSSIGGVNVLTF.

The V gene is TRBV5-1, the J gene TRBJ2-5; D is possibly TRBD1 (5 bases). Germline values: CDR1 SGHRS, CDR2 YFSETQ. V dropped 0 bases and J dropped 4 bases, with 16 bases sitting between them. The CDR3 runs to 16 residues. CDR3 protein: CASSLEAGKGSETQYF. The CDR3 nucleotides read TGCGCCAGCAGCTTGGAGGCAGGGAAAGGTTCAGAGACCCAGTACTTC.